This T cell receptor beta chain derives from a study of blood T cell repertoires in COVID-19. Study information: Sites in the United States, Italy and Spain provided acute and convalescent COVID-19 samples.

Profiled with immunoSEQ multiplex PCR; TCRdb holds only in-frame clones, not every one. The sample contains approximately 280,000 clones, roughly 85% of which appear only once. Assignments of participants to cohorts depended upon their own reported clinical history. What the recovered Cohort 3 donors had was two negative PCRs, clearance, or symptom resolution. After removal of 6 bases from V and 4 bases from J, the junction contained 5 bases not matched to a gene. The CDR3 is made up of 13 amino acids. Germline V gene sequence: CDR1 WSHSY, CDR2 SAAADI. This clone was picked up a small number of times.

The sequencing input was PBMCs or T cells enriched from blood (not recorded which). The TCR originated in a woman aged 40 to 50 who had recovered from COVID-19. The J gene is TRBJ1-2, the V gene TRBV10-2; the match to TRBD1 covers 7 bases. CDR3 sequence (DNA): TGCGCCAGCAGCACCGGGACAGTCTATGGCTACACCTTC. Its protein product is CASSTGTVYGYTF.